Reported below is one T cell receptor beta chain. Libraries were prepared by immunoSEQ multiplex PCR; TCRdb keeps only in-frame clonotypes and omits some of them. Here the sample spans roughly 1 million clones, approximately 80% being singletons. The sample originates from a study of shared clonotypes between healthy human individuals. Germline values: CDR1 LNHDA, CDR2 SQIVND (reference sequence). J lost 7 bases, V lost 5 bases, and 5 bases had no gene match. The CDR3 length is 16 residues. CD4+ cell separation produced CD45RA+ naive and CD45RA-negative memory subsets. The J gene is TRBJ2-2, the V gene TRBV19; 15 bases align to TRBD2. Source material: memory CD4+ T cells from PBMCs. As for subset: CD45RA-negative fraction. The sequence was collected from a man between 18 and 29 years old in good health. Some clones in this sample may be carry-over from other donors' samples. CDR3 in DNA: TGTGCCAGTAGTCCGGGACTAGCGGGAGGCGACGGGGAGCTGTTTTTT. Protein product: CASSPGLAGGDGELFF.